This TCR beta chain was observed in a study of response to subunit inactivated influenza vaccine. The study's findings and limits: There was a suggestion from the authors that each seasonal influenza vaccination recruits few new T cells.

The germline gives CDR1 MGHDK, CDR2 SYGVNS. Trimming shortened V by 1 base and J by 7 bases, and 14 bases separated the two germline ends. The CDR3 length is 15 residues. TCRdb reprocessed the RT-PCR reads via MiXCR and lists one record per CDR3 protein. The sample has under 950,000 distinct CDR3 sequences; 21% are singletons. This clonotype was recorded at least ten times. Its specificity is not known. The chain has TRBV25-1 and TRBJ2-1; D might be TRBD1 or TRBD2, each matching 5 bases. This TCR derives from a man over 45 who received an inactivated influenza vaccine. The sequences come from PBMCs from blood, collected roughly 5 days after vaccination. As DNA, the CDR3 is TGTGCCAGCAGTGAATTAAGGGCGTGGGGGAATGAGCAGTTCTTC. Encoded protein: CASSELRAWGNEQFF. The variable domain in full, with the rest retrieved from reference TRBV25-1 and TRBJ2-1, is EADIYQTPRYLVIGTGKKITLECSQTMGHDKMYWYQQDPGMELHLIHYSYGVNSTEKGDLSSESTVSRIRTEHFPLTLESARPSHTSQYLCASSELRAWGNEQFFGPGTRLTVL.